This is a list of T cell receptor beta chains from one sample in a study of T cells in narcolepsy. Here immunoSEQ multiplex PCR was the method, and the copy in TCRdb shows in-frame clones only, minus some. The sample holds about 35,000 clones, more than 65% seen once. The sample consisted of memory (CD45RA-) CD4+ T cells from blood. Source of these receptors: a human donor in good health. CDR3s include the opening cysteine and the closing phenylalanine or tryptophan. Each record gives: J gene, V gene, CDR3 length, D gene, clone size, CDR3 protein, CDR3 DNA. The D gene is left open where the match is weak. The size of a clone is reported for some rows only, either as once, few or many, or as a class for expanded clones.

J: TRBJ1-5
V: TRBV15
length: 14
D: -
size: once
CDR3: CATSRDHGVQPQHF
DNA: TGTGCCACCAGCAGAGATCATGGAGTTCAGCCCCAGCATTTT

J: TRBJ2-3
V: TRBV7-6
length: 13
D: -
size: few
CDR3: CASRGSSTDTQYF
DNA: TGTGCCAGCCGTGGCAGCTCCACAGATACGCAGTATTTT

J: TRBJ2-4
V: TRBV6-6
length: 12
D: -
size: -
CDR3: CASSIGENIQYF
DNA: TGTGCCAGCAGCATAGGGGAAAACATTCAGTACTTC

J: TRBJ1-5
V: TRBV6-5
length: 13
D: -
size: -
CDR3: CASSSERYQPQHF
DNA: TGTGCCAGCAGTTCCGAGAGGTATCAGCCCCAGCATTTT

J: TRBJ1-1
V: TRBV19
length: 11
D: -
size: -
CDR3: CASSRPTEAFF
DNA: TGTGCCAGTAGCCGCCCAACTGAAGCTTTCTTT

J: TRBJ1-5
V: TRBV5-1
length: 14
D: -
size: -
CDR3: CASSVDSSREPQHF
DNA: TGCGCCAGCAGCGTAGACAGTTCTAGAGAGCCCCAGCATTTT

J: TRBJ2-3
V: TRBV6-5
length: 12
D: -
size: -
CDR3: CASSFSTDTQYF
DNA: TGTGCCAGCAGTTTCTCCACAGATACGCAGTATTTT

J: TRBJ2-7
V: TRBV5-6
length: 14
D: TRBD1
size: medium-sized
CDR3: CASSLPGGSYEQYF
DNA: TGTGCCAGCAGCTTGCCAGGGGGCTCCTACGAGCAGTACTTC

J: TRBJ2-5
V: TRBV6-1
length: 14
D: -
size: -
CDR3: CASSTYGHTETQYF
DNA: TGTGCCAGCAGTACCTACGGACACACGGAGACCCAGTACTTC

J: TRBJ1-2
V: TRBV5-4
length: 16
D: TRBD1
size: -
CDR3: CASSPTPTGGDYGYTF
DNA: TGTGCCAGCAGCCCAACACCTACAGGGGGCGACTATGGCTACACCTTC

J: TRBJ1-1
V: TRBV4-2
length: 14
D: -
size: few
CDR3: CASSLMAGDTEAFF
DNA: TGTGCCAGCAGCCTGATGGCAGGGGACACTGAAGCTTTCTTT

J: TRBJ2-2
V: TRBV7-9
length: 15
D: -
size: once
CDR3: CASSSLGSNTGELFF
DNA: TGTGCCAGCAGCTCGTTGGGCTCGAACACCGGGGAGCTGTTTTTT

J: TRBJ1-2
V: TRBV5-1
length: 14
D: -
size: -
CDR3: CASTPEHSSYGYTF
DNA: TGCGCCAGCACCCCAGAACACAGCAGCTATGGCTACACCTTC

J: TRBJ2-3
V: TRBV7-2
length: 13
D: TRBD1
size: -
CDR3: CASDRGSTDTQYF
DNA: TGTGCCAGCGACAGGGGGTCCACAGATACGCAGTATTTT

J: TRBJ2-1
V: TRBV7-4
length: 18
D: -
size: -
CDR3: CASSCGRFGRAFFNEQFF
DNA: TGTGCCAGCAGCTGCGGGCGGTTTGGGCGGGCCTTTTTCAATGAGCAGTTCTTC

J: TRBJ2-7
V: TRBV4-2
length: 15
D: TRBD2
size: -
CDR3: CASSQEFAGGREQYF
DNA: TGTGCCAGCAGCCAAGAATTCGCGGGAGGGCGCGAGCAGTACTTC

J: TRBJ2-1
V: TRBV5-1
length: 16
D: -
size: -
CDR3: CASTPASTGGGNEQFF
DNA: TGCGCCAGCACGCCCGCCTCAACCGGAGGGGGAAATGAGCAGTTCTTC

J: TRBJ2-5
V: TRBV7-5
length: 16
D: -
size: -
CDR3: CARSLVIEGVVETQYF
DNA: TGTGCCAGAAGCTTAGTCATCGAGGGGGTAGTGGAGACCCAGTACTTC

J: TRBJ1-6
V: TRBV27
length: 15
D: -
size: -
CDR3: CASSPRQLDNSPLHF
DNA: TGTGCCAGCAGTCCCCGACAGCTAGATAATTCACCCCTCCACTTT

J: TRBJ2-4
V: TRBV18
length: 13
D: -
size: few
CDR3: CASSPLAKNIQYF
DNA: TGTGCCAGCTCCCCTTTAGCCAAAAACATTCAGTACTTC

J: TRBJ1-2
V: TRBV28
length: 13
D: -
size: -
CDR3: CASSLLQGYGYTF
DNA: TGTGCCAGCAGTTTATTACAGGGATATGGCTACACCTTC

J: TRBJ1-2
V: TRBV11-1
length: 13
D: -
size: -
CDR3: CASSLLRENGYTF
DNA: TGTGCCAGCAGCTTACTCAGGGAGAATGGCTACACCTTC

J: TRBJ1-5
V: TRBV19
length: 13
D: -
size: -
CDR3: CASSATGNQPQHF
DNA: TGTGCCAGTAGTGCGACGGGGAATCAGCCCCAGCATTTT

J: TRBJ2-3
V: TRBV30
length: 16
D: TRBD2
size: -
CDR3: CAWMSYQLAYTDTQYF
DNA: TGTGCCTGGATGAGTTATCAACTAGCGTACACAGATACGCAGTATTTT

J: TRBJ2-2
V: TRBV2
length: 13
D: -
size: few
CDR3: CASSRSPRMELFF
DNA: TGTGCCAGCAGTAGATCCCCGAGGATGGAGCTGTTTTTT

J: TRBJ2-1
V: TRBV15
length: 15
D: TRBD1
size: -
CDR3: CATSGEGAGKNEQFF
DNA: TGTGCCACCAGCGGCGAGGGGGCTGGGAAAAATGAGCAGTTCTTC

J: TRBJ2-5
V: TRBV9
length: 13
D: -
size: -
CDR3: CASSLEGVETQYF
DNA: TGTGCCAGCAGCTTAGAGGGAGTAGAGACCCAGTACTTC

J: TRBJ2-7
V: TRBV14
length: 16
D: -
size: -
CDR3: CASSQAFRGYSYEQYF
DNA: TGTGCCAGCAGCCAAGCTTTTCGCGGTTACTCCTACGAGCAGTACTTC

J: TRBJ1-1
V: TRBV9
length: 13
D: -
size: -
CDR3: CASSVAQGTEAFF
DNA: TGTGCCAGCAGCGTAGCCCAAGGCACTGAAGCTTTCTTT

J: TRBJ1-6
V: TRBV6-5
length: 15
D: -
size: -
CDR3: CASSPGTMRNSPLHF
DNA: TGTGCCAGCAGCCCCGGGACAATGAGGAATTCACCCCTCCACTTT

J: TRBJ1-4
V: TRBV2
length: 14
D: -
size: once
CDR3: CASTEGGFREKLFF
DNA: TGTGCCAGCACCGAAGGGGGGTTTCGGGAAAAACTGTTTTTT

J: TRBJ2-7
V: TRBV2
length: 14
D: TRBD1
size: -
CDR3: CASSSGTGFYEQYF
DNA: TGTGCCAGCAGCTCCGGGACAGGGTTTTACGAGCAGTACTTC

J: TRBJ1-2
V: TRBV9
length: 16
D: TRBD1
size: -
CDR3: CASSVIGETGAHGYTF
DNA: TGTGCCAGCAGCGTCATCGGCGAAACAGGGGCCCATGGCTACACCTTC

J: TRBJ2-3
V: TRBV29-1
length: 20
D: TRBD1
size: -
CDR3: CSADATGFRSRGRDPDTQYF
DNA: TGCAGCGCCGATGCGACAGGGTTTAGAAGCAGGGGGCGTGATCCAGATACGCAGTATTTT

J: TRBJ1-2
V: TRBV11-3
length: 15
D: -
size: -
CDR3: CASSLDGRLMGGYTF
DNA: TGTGCCAGCAGCTTAGACGGACGGCTGATGGGTGGCTACACCTTC

J: TRBJ2-7
V: TRBV27
length: 15
D: -
size: -
CDR3: CASSLDPLRSYEQYF
DNA: TGTGCCAGCAGTTTGGACCCCTTAAGGAGCTACGAGCAGTACTTC

J: TRBJ2-5
V: TRBV9
length: 16
D: TRBD2
size: medium-sized
CDR3: CASSPGVAGSQETQYF
DNA: TGTGCCAGCAGCCCAGGGGTAGCGGGGAGCCAAGAGACCCAGTACTTC

J: TRBJ2-7
V: TRBV4-2
length: 14
D: TRBD1
size: few
CDR3: CASSQGTGTGEQYF
DNA: TGTGCCAGCAGCCAAGGGACAGGGACGGGCGAGCAGTACTTC

J: TRBJ1-2
V: TRBV6-1
length: 13
D: -
size: -
CDR3: CASKDPQTYGYTF
DNA: TGTGCCAGCAAGGACCCTCAAACTTATGGCTACACCTTC

J: TRBJ1-1
V: TRBV19
length: 14
D: TRBD1
size: -
CDR3: CASMGTERNTEAFF
DNA: TGTGCCAGTATGGGGACAGAGAGGAACACTGAAGCTTTCTTT

J: TRBJ1-1
V: TRBV14
length: 21
D: TRBD1
size: -
CDR3: CASSGPGQGVLYPSMNTEAFF
DNA: TGTGCCAGCAGCGGACCGGGACAGGGGGTACTATATCCGTCAATGAACACTGAAGCTTTCTTT

J: TRBJ1-1
V: TRBV9
length: 15
D: -
size: few
CDR3: CASSVGSLGNTEAFF
DNA: TGTGCCAGCAGCGTAGGGAGTTTGGGGAACACTGAAGCTTTCTTT

J: TRBJ1-2
V: TRBV7-2
length: 16
D: TRBD1
size: -
CDR3: CASSLAPGQGNYGYTF
DNA: TGTGCCAGCAGCCTAGCCCCTGGACAGGGCAACTATGGCTACACCTTC

J: TRBJ1-5
V: TRBV30
length: 13
D: -
size: few
CDR3: CAWRSTAAKPQHF
DNA: TGTGCCTGGAGATCGACAGCAGCTAAGCCCCAGCATTTT

J: TRBJ2-1
V: TRBV9
length: 16
D: -
size: once
CDR3: CASSVGQLLTYNEQFF
DNA: TGTGCCAGCAGCGTAGGACAGCTACTAACCTACAATGAGCAGTTCTTC

J: TRBJ2-3
V: TRBV6-1
length: 14
D: TRBD2
size: -
CDR3: CASNVAGGTDTQYF
DNA: TGTGCCAGCAATGTAGCGGGGGGGACAGATACGCAGTATTTT

J: TRBJ1-2
V: TRBV7-2
length: 14
D: TRBD1
size: -
CDR3: CASSPGTAPTGYTF
DNA: TGTGCCAGCAGCCCAGGGACAGCCCCTACGGGCTACACCTTC

J: TRBJ1-2
V: TRBV11-3
length: 16
D: -
size: -
CDR3: CASSSYRGTPSGGYTF
DNA: TGTGCCAGCAGCTCGTACAGAGGGACACCCTCTGGGGGCTACACCTTC

J: TRBJ2-5
V: TRBV6-1
length: 13
D: -
size: once
CDR3: CASSSASAETQYF
DNA: TGTGCCAGCAGTTCGGCCTCGGCAGAGACCCAGTACTTC

J: TRBJ1-2
V: TRBV6-1
length: 14
D: -
size: -
CDR3: CASSEAAGNYGYTF
DNA: TGTGCCAGCAGTGAAGCAGCGGGTAACTATGGCTACACCTTC

J: TRBJ2-7
V: TRBV7-9
length: 14
D: -
size: -
CDR3: CASSLRPNSYEQYF
DNA: TGTGCCAGCAGCTTACGCCCCAACTCCTACGAGCAGTACTTC

J: TRBJ2-7
V: TRBV30
length: 12
D: TRBD2
size: -
CDR3: CAWTSGPYEQYF
DNA: TGTGCCTGGACTAGCGGGCCCTACGAGCAGTACTTC

J: TRBJ2-7
V: TRBV19
length: 15
D: -
size: -
CDR3: CASSILWGRGYEQYF
DNA: TGTGCCAGTAGTATTCTATGGGGCAGGGGCTACGAGCAGTACTTC

J: TRBJ2-1
V: TRBV9
length: 12
D: TRBD1
size: -
CDR3: CASSSLGQGLFF
DNA: TGTGCCAGCAGCTCCTTGGGACAGGGTTTGTTCTTC